This T cell receptor beta chain was observed in a study of T-cell memory formation after mild COVID-19. For the study at large: Among the donors, TCR clusters were largely specific to each donor.

Regarding this clonotype: Its antigen is as yet unknown.

Via MiXCR, TCRdb re-called the 5' RACE reads, giving one row per CDR3 protein. The profile covers around 310,000 distinct CDR3 sequences, with 15% to 20% appearing a single time and around 20% taken by the ten largest. The CDR3 runs 14 residues. Germline CDR1 is SGHRS and CDR2 is YFSETQ. The V gene end was trimmed by 5 bases and the J gene end by 8 bases; junction bases not matched to a gene: 7. General study findings and limits: Some responding clones appeared in pre-infection memory, suggesting cross-reactive memory joined. In second-wave clones peaking day 37, SARS-CoV-2 specificity remained unconfirmed.

V gene TRBV5-1 combines with J gene TRBJ1-6, with 7 bases fitting TRBD1. The clonotype comes from a man younger than 35 who had mild COVID-19 (a few samples of this study predate the infection). Cell type and time point are not known. The sample comprised PBMCs or a T cell subset sorted from them (not recorded which). For the CDR3, the DNA is TGCGCCAGCAGGCTGGGGGACAGAGATTCACCCCTCCACTTT. Amino acids: CASRLGDRDSPLHF. Full variable domain (rest looked up from reference TRBV5-1 and TRBJ1-6): KAGVTQTPRYLIKTRGQQVTLSCSPISGHRSVSWYQQTPGQGLQFLFEYFSETQRNKGNFPGRFSGRQFSNSRSEMNVSTLELGDSALYLCASRLGDRDSPLHFGNGTRLTVT.